Following are 15 T cell receptor beta chains from one sample sequenced in a study of T cells in Graves' hyperthyroidism and ophthalmopathy. RNA transcripts were the template for amplifying TCR beta CDR3 regions. The primer set for the first-round RT-PCR of the TCR CDR3 was HTBI. TCRdb re-called the multiplex PCR reads through MiXCR, storing one row per CDR3 protein. The sample consists of hundreds of thousands of distinct CDR3 sequences, around 16% of them appearing once. Sequenced: blood. The receptors come from a woman aged 18-35 years with Graves' hyperthyroidism.

As concerns this clonotype: This may be a read error, as it is one base from a much larger clone. The V gene is TRBV6-1, the J gene TRBJ2-3, with unresolved D. The V gene's germline CDR1 is MNHNS and CDR2 SASEGT. The CDR3 length is 13 residues. V lost 2 bases and J lost 8, with 11 bases in between. CDR3 residues: CASSELDGVTQYF. CDR3 bases: TGTGCCAGCAGTGAACTCGATGGGGTTACGCAGTATTTT.

This rearrangement joins TRBV6-2 or TRBV6-3 to TRBJ2-2; D unclear. The CDR3 has 13 residues. Per the germline V gene, CDR1 is MNHEY and CDR2 is SVGEGT. The germline V and J ends were trimmed by 7 bases and 4 bases, with 10 bases remaining between them. The CDR3 region has the DNA TGTGCCAGCAAGGGTACGAGCACCGGGGAGCTGTTTTTT. As protein: CASKGTSTGELFF.

This clonotype has just a few counts. The chain couples TRBV20-1 to TRBJ2-7; D gene unclear. The CDR3 contains 15 residues. Germline V gene data show CDR1 as DFQATT and CDR2 as SNEGSKA (reference sequence). Trimming cost V 6 bases and J 5 bases, with 23 bases left between them. In DNA, the CDR3 is TGCAGTGCCTCCGGTTCCCAACCCCCTAGTAACGAGCAGTACTTC. Residues: CSASGSQPPSNEQYF.

The rearrangement joins TRBV2 to TRBJ2-3; 7 bases line up with TRBD1. After removal of 6 bases from V and 3 bases from J, the junction contained 6 bases not matched to a gene. Germline CDR1 is SNHLY and CDR2 is FYNNEI. This CDR3 is 14 amino acids long. The DNA of the CDR3 is TGTGCCAGCAGCGAGGACAGGACGACAGATACGCAGTATTTT. Amino acid sequence: CASSEDRTTDTQYF.

The chain carries TRBV7-2 and TRBJ2-3; 10 nucleotides match TRBD1. V lost 6 bases to trimming and J lost 4 bases; unmatched junction nucleotides: 10. This CDR3 has 16 residues. In germline, CDR1 is SGHTA, CDR2 FQGNSA. The DNA of the CDR3 is TGTGCCAGCAGATACACCGGGACAGGGGCTGCAGATACGCAGTATTTT. Translation: CASRYTGTGAADTQYF.

The sample holds many counts of this clonotype. The chain employs TRBV7-2 and TRBJ1-2, with D unresolved. V lost 5 bases to trimming and J lost 8 bases, with 21 bases between them. The CDR3 is 15 amino acids. Per germline, CDR1 SGHTA and CDR2 FQGNSA. This CDR3 is CASSPEGLPLQGYTF. The CDR3 nucleotides are TGTGCCAGCAGCCCCGAGGGTCTGCCCCTGCAAGGCTACACCTTC.

This clonotype appeared a few times. This rearrangement joins TRBV4-2 to TRBJ2-2; TRBD1 matches 8 bases. From germline, CDR1 is LGHNA and CDR2 YNFKEQ. With V trimmed by 0 bases and J by 4 bases, 7 bases remained unmatched. CDR3 length equals 17 residues. The CDR3 DNA reads as TGTGCCAGCAGCCAAGAAACCGGACAGGGTATCACCGGGGAGCTGTTTTTT. Protein: CASSQETGQGITGELFF.

This CDR3 reads CASSQGAVAGAFYEQYF. The CDR3 DNA reads as TGCGCCAGCAGCCAGGGGGCGGTAGCGGGGGCCTTCTACGAGCAGTACTTC. The chain employs TRBV4-1 and TRBJ2-7, with 9 bases lining up with TRBD2. The CDR3 contains 17 residues. Trimming at V came to 3 bases and at J to 3 bases, leaving 12 bases not matched to a gene. Germline V CDR1 and CDR2: MGHRA, YSYEKL.

This clonotype was seen many times. This chain uses TRBV18 with TRBJ2-2; D remains ambiguous. The germline V and J ends were trimmed by 0 bases and 8 bases, with 10 bases remaining between them. The CDR3 runs to 14 residues. Looked up from germline, CDR1 is KGHSH and CDR2 is LQKENI. CDR3 in DNA: TGTGCCAGCTCACCACCGAACGCCCCGGGGGAGCTGTTTTTT. This sequence encodes CASSPPNAPGELFF.

This clonotype occurred many times. The rearrangement links TRBV28 to TRBJ1-5, with D maybe TRBD1 (6 bases). Germline values: CDR1 MDHEN, CDR2 SYDVKM. The V and J ends lost 3 bases and 6 bases respectively, with 12 bases between them. The CDR3 is 14 amino acids. The CDR3 sequence is CASSFERGIQPQHF. CDR3 bases: TGTGCCAGCAGTTTCGAAAGGGGGATTCAGCCCCAGCATTTT.

Regarding this clonotype: One end of the junction varies from germline; a read error may be responsible. V usage is TRBV5-6 and J usage is TRBJ2-2; a possible D gene is TRBD1 (5 bases). The DNA end is more similar to TRBJ1-1, so the J call may be wrong. Germline CDR1 is SGHDT and CDR2 is YYEEEE. The CDR3 extends over 15 amino acids. This CDR3 is CASSLGGTANTGAFF. The CDR3 DNA follows: TGTGCCAGCAGCTTGGGGGGGACGGCGAACACTGGAGCTTTCTTT.

The chain has TRBV6-6 and TRBJ1-1; TRBD1 matches 7 bases. The length of the CDR3 is 16 residues. Germline values: CDR1 MNHNY, CDR2 SVGAGI (reference sequence). V lost 1 base, J lost 7 bases, and 12 bases stayed unmatched. The CDR3 region is CASSYWPTGPYIEAFF. The CDR3 nucleotides read TGTGCCAGCAGTTACTGGCCGACAGGGCCATATATTGAAGCTTTCTTT.

The chain is built from TRBV24-1 and TRBJ1-2; TRBD1 matches 9 bases. The junction had 12 bases not matched to a gene; V was cut back by 7 bases and J by 1 base. Germline assignment: CDR1 KGHDR and CDR2 SFDVKD. The CDR3 consists of 17 residues. The CDR3 region is CATSGPSGQGLNYGYTF. In DNA form, the CDR3 reads TGTGCCACCAGCGGTCCCTCGGGACAGGGCCTTAACTATGGCTACACCTTC.

This clonotype was counted between two and nine times. The chain joins TRBV20-1 to TRBJ1-3; possible D gene TRBD1, 6 bases. This CDR3 has 15 amino acids. Trimming pared 0 bases from V and 0 bases from J, leaving 9 bases between. CDR1 and CDR2 (germline): DFQATT, SNEGSKA (reference sequence). CDR3: CSARDGTYSGNTIYF. Written as DNA, the CDR3 is TGCAGTGCTAGAGACGGGACATACTCTGGAAACACCATATATTTT.

The genes are TRBV20-1 and TRBJ2-1; D is ambiguous. V was cut by 5 bases and J by 6 bases, with 11 bases left in between. CDR1 and CDR2 from the germline V gene are DFQATT and SNEGSKA (reference sequence). CDR3 length: 12 amino acids. The DNA for the CDR3 is TGCAGTGCTTCCGGGTGGGGCAATGAGCAGTTCTTC. Amino acids: CSASGWGNEQFF.